These T cell receptor beta chains were read from a single sample in a study of cytomegalovirus exposure and HLA in healthy donors. Sequenced by immunoSEQ multiplex PCR; TCRdb stores in-frame clones only, minus some. This sample has about 150,000 clones, with 80% found just once. Sequenced: PBMCs. The source is a man aged 25 to 45 in good health and CMV-seropositive. Both conserved end residues are part of each CDR3. Fields, in order: J gene, D gene, V gene, clone size, CDR3 DNA, CDR3 protein. The D gene is left open where the match is weak. Expanded clones get a size class; other rows say once, few or many, or leave the size out.

TRBJ1-4 | NA | TRBV7-9 | NA | TGTGCCAGCAGCTTAATCTTGGGCCAGTCTAATGAAAAACTGTTTTTT | CASSLILGQSNEKLFF
TRBJ2-3 | NA | TRBV2 | few | TGTGCCAGCAGCCGGGGAGATACGCAGTATTTT | CASSRGDTQYF
TRBJ2-1 | NA | TRBV6-1 | NA | TGTGCCAGCAGTGAAGGGGGGCGGGAGCAGTTCTTC | CASSEGGREQFF
TRBJ1-6 | NA | TRBV5-6 | NA | TGTGCCAGCAGCTTGTCTCTCGCGGCCAATTCACCCCTCCACTTT | CASSLSLAANSPLHF
TRBJ1-1 | NA | TRBV7-2 | NA | TGTGCCAGCAGAAAACAGAGGAACACTGAAGCTTTCTTT | CASRKQRNTEAFF
TRBJ2-7 | TRBD1 | TRBV2 | NA | TGTGCCAGCACCCGGGACAGGGTTTATTACGAGCAGTACTTC | CASTRDRVYYEQYF
TRBJ2-5 | TRBD2 | TRBV6-1 | NA | TGTGCCAGCAGTGCCGGACTAGCGCGAGGACCCCAAGAGACCCAGTACTTC | CASSAGLARGPQETQYF
TRBJ2-1 | NA | TRBV6-1 | once | TGTGCCAGCAGGTCGTGGCCCAGCTCCTACAATGAGCAGTTCTTC | CASRSWPSSYNEQFF
TRBJ2-3 | NA | TRBV18 | NA | TGTGCCAGCTCACTGGGACTTAGCACAGATACGCAGTATTTT | CASSLGLSTDTQYF
TRBJ2-7 | TRBD2 | TRBV5-4 | NA | TGTGCCAGCAGCTTGCTAGCGGGAATGGAGGAGCAGTACTTC | CASSLLAGMEEQYF
TRBJ2-1 | NA | TRBV28 | NA | TGTGCCAGCAGGCGAAGGGGCGTCTACAATGAGCAGTTCTTC | CASRRRGVYNEQFF
TRBJ1-1 | TRBD1 | TRBV5-4 | NA | TGTGCCAGCAGCCAGGCAGGGACAGGGCGTTACACTGAAGCTTTCTTT | CASSQAGTGRYTEAFF
TRBJ2-5 | TRBD1 | TRBV7-9 | NA | TGTGCCAGCAGCGACGACAGGGTTGAGACCCAGTACTTC | CASSDDRVETQYF
TRBJ2-7 | NA | TRBV28 | NA | TGTGCCAGCAGTGGCCCCGTGGTCATCCCCTACGAGCAGTACTTC | CASSGPVVIPYEQYF
TRBJ1-1 | TRBD1 | TRBV4-2 | NA | TGTGCCAGCAGCCCGGACAGGGCGACTGAAGCTTTCTTT | CASSPDRATEAFF
TRBJ2-1 | TRBD1 | TRBV5-1 | NA | TGCGCCAGCAGCCTTAACACCGACAGGGGCAATGAGCAGTTCTTC | CASSLNTDRGNEQFF
TRBJ2-7 | NA | TRBV7-3 | NA | TGTGCCAGCAGCCTCGAACACATAGGGGGGGCCGAGCAGTACTTC | CASSLEHIGGAEQYF
TRBJ2-5 | TRBD2 | TRBV2 | NA | TGTGCCAGCAGTGATTTTACAGCGGGAGAAGGTGGGGAGACCCAGTACTTC | CASSDFTAGEGGETQYF
TRBJ1-5 | TRBD1 | TRBV7-9 | NA | TGTGCCAGCAGCAGGGGGCTCTATAGCAATCAGCCCCAGCATTTT | CASSRGLYSNQPQHF
TRBJ1-1 | NA | TRBV6-1 | NA | TGTGCCAGCAGTGATGGTCTGGACGGACCCCAGGGCACTGAAGCTTTCTTT | CASSDGLDGPQGTEAFF
TRBJ2-5 | NA | TRBV2 | NA | TGTGCCAGCAGGGGACCGCAGCGGGGACAACAAGAGACCCAGTACTTC | CASRGPQRGQQETQYF
TRBJ2-7 | TRBD2 | TRBV28 | NA | TGTGCCAGCAGTTTAGTCATGGCTAGCGGCTACGAGCAGTACTTC | CASSLVMASGYEQYF
TRBJ2-7 | NA | TRBV2 | once | TGTGCCAGCAGCACCCTGGGGCAGGGGCCCTACGAGCAGTACTTC | CASSTLGQGPYEQYF
TRBJ2-5 | TRBD2 | TRBV2 | NA | TGTGCCAGCAGGGGAGGGAGCGGGATGGAGACCCAGTACTTC | CASRGGSGMETQYF
TRBJ2-7 | TRBD1 | TRBV7-9 | once | TGTTCCAGCAGCCCAGGGGACAGGGGTGGCGAGCAGTACTTC | CSSSPGDRGGEQYF
TRBJ1-3 | NA | TRBV28 | NA | TGTGCCAGCAGTTTAGACAGTTACTCTGGAAACACCATATATTTT | CASSLDSYSGNTIYF
TRBJ2-1 | TRBD2 | TRBV7-3 | few | TGTGCCAGCAGCTCCCCAGCGCGGGGGGTCGAGCAGTTCTTC | CASSSPARGVEQFF